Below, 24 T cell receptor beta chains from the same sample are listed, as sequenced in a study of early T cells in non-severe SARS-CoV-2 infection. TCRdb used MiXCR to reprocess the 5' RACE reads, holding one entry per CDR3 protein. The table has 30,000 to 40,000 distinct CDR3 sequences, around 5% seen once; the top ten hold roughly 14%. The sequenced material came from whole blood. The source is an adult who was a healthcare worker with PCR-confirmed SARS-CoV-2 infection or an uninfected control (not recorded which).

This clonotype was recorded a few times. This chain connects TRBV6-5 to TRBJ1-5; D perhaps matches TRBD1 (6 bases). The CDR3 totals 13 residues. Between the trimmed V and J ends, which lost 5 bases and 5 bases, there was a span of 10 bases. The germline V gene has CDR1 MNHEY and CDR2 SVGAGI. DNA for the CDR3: TGTGCCAGCAGTCCTACAGGGTATCAGCCCCAGCATTTT. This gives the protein CASSPTGYQPQHF.

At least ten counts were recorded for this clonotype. The CDR3 bases are TGCAGTGCTAGTAGACTAGCTTTAGATACGCAGTATTTT. Translating it yields CSASRLALDTQYF. The V call is TRBV20-1, the J call TRBJ2-3; 7 bases are a match to TRBD2. The CDR3 loop spans 13 amino acids. The junction had 5 bases not matched to a gene; V was cut back by 3 bases and J by 5 bases. Germline lookup yields CDR1 DFQATT and CDR2 SNEGSKA (reference sequence).

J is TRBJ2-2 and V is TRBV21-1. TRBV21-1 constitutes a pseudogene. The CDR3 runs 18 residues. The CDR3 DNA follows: TGTGCCAGCAGCTCCTTCGCCACAGCACATTCGAACACCGGGGAGCTGTTTTTT. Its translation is CASSSFATAHSNTGELFF.

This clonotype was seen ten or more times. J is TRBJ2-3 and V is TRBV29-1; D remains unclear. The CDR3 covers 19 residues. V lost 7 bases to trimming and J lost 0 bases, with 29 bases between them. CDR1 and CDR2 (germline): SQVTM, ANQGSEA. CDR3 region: CSARGPKNHHLASTDTQYF. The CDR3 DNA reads TGCAGCGCCCGAGGTCCCAAGAACCATCACCTGGCTAGCACAGATACGCAGTATTTT.

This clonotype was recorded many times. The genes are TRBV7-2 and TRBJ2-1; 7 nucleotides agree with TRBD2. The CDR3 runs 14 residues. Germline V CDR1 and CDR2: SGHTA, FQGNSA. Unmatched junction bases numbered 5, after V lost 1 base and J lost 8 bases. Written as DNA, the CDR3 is TGTGCCAGCAGCTTAGTCGGAGGGAGGGATGAGCAGTTCTTC. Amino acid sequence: CASSLVGGRDEQFF.

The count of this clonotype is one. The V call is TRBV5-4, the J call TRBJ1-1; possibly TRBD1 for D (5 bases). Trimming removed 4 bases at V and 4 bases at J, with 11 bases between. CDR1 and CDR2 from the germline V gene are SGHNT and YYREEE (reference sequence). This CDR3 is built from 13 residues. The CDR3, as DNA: TGTGCCAGCAGCCGGCCCGGGGCCACTGAAGCTTTCTTT. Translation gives CASSRPGATEAFF.

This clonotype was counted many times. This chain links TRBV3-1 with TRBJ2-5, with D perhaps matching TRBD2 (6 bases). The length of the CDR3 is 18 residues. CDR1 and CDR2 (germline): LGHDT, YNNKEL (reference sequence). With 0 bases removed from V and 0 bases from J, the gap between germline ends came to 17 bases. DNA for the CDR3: TGTGCCAGCAGCCAAGATATTGGAACGGCGGGATACCAAGAGACCCAGTACTTC. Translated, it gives CASSQDIGTAGYQETQYF.

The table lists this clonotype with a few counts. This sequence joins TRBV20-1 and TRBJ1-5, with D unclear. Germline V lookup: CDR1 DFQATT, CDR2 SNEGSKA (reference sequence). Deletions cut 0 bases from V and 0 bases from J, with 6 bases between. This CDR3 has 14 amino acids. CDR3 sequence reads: CSARDAISNQPQHF. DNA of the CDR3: TGCAGTGCTAGAGATGCTATTAGCAATCAGCCCCAGCATTTT.

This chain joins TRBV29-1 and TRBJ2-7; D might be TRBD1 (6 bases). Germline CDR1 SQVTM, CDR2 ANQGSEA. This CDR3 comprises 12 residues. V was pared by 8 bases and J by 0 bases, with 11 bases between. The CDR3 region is CSFRDNSYEQYF. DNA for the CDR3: TGCAGCTTCCGGGACAACTCCTACGAGCAGTACTTC.

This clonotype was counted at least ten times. The CDR3, as DNA: TGTGCCAGCAGCTCGGCGCAGGGCGGGGACCAGCCCCAGCATTTT. Its translation is CASSSAQGGDQPQHF. The chain joins TRBV7-8 to TRBJ1-5; maybe TRBD1 (5 bases). CDR3 length: 15 amino acids. Trimming shortened V by 4 bases and J by 7 bases, and 17 bases separated the two germline ends. The V gene's germline CDR1 is SGHVS and CDR2 FQNEAQ.

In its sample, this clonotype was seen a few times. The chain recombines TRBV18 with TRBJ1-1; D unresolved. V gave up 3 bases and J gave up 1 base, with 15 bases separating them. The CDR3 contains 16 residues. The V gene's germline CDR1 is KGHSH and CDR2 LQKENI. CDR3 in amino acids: CASSPLPTGKNTEAFF. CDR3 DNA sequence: TGTGCCAGCTCACCTTTGCCCACGGGAAAGAACACTGAAGCTTTCTTT.

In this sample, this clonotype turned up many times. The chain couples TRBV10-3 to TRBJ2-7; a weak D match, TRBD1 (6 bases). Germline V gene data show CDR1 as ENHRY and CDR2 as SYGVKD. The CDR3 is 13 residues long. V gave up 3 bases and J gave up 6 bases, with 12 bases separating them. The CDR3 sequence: CAISDIQGSEQYF. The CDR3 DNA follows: TGTGCCATCAGTGACATACAGGGATCCGAGCAGTACTTC.

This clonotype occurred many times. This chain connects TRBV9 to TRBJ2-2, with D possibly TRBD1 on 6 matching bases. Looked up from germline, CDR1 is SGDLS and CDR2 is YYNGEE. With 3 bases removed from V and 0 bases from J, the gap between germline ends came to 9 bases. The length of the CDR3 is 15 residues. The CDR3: CASSGTAPNTGELFF. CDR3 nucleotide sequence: TGTGCCAGCAGCGGGACAGCGCCGAACACCGGGGAGCTGTTTTTT.

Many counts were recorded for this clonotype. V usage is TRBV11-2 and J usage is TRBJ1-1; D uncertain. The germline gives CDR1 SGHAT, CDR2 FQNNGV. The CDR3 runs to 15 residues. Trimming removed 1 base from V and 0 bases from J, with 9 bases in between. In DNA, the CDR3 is TGTGCCAGCAGCTTAGTTGCGGGCCTGAACACTGAAGCTTTCTTT. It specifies CASSLVAGLNTEAFF.

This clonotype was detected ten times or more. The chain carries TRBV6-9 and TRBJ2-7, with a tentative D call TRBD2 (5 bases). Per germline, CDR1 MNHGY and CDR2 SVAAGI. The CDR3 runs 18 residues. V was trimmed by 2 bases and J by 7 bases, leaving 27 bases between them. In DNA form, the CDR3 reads TGTGCCAGCAGTTATCTAGCTCGTGGAGCCTCTAAGAAGAGGGAGCAGTACTTC. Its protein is CASSYLARGASKKREQYF.

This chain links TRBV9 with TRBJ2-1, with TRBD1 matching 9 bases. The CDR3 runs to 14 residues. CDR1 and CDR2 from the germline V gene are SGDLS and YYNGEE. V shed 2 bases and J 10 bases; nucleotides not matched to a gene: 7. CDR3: CASSVGTGIKEQFF. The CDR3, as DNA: TGTGCCAGCAGCGTTGGGACAGGGATAAAAGAGCAGTTCTTC.

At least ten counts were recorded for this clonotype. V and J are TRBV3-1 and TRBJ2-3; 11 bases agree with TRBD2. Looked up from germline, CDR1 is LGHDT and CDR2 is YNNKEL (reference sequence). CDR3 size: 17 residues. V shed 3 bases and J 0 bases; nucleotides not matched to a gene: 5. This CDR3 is CASSQTSGASSTDTQYF. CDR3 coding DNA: TGTGCCAGCAGCCAGACTAGCGGGGCCTCTAGCACAGATACGCAGTATTTT.

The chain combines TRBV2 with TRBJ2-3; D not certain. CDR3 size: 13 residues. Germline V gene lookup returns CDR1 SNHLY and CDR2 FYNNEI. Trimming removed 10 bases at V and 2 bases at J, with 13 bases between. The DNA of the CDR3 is TGTGCCAACTCGGACCCGTACACAGATACGCAGTATTTT. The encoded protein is CANSDPYTDTQYF.

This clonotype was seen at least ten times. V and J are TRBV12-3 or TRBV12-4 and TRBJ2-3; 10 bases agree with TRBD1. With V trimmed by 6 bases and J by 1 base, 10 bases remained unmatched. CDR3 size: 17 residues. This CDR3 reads CASSPRQGASGTDTQYF. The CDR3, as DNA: TGTGCCAGCAGCCCCAGACAGGGGGCGTCGGGCACAGATACGCAGTATTTT.

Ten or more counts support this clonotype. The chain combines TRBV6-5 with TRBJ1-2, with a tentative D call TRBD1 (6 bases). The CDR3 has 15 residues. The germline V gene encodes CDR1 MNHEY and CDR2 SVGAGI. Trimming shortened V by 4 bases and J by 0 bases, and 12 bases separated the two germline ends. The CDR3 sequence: CASSWVRTANYGYTF. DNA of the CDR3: TGTGCCAGCAGTTGGGTACGGACAGCTAACTATGGCTACACCTTC.

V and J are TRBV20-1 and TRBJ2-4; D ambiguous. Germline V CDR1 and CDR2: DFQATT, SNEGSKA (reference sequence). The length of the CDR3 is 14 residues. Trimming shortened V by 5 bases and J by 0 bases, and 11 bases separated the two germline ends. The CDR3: CSAPGLLAKNIQYF. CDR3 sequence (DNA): TGCAGTGCTCCAGGCCTACTAGCCAAAAACATTCAGTACTTC.

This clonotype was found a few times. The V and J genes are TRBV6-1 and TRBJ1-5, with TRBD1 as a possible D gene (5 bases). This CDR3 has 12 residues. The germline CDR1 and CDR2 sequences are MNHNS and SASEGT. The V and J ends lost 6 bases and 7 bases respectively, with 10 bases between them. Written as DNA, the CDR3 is TGTGCCAGCAGGGAGGGACCCCAGCCCCAGCATTTT. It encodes CASREGPQPQHF.

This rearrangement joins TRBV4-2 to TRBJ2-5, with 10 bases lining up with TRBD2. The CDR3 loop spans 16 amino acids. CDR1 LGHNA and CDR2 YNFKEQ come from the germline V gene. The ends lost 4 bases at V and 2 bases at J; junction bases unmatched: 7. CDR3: CASSRAGGFQQETQYF. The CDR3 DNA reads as TGTGCCAGCAGCCGAGCGGGGGGGTTTCAACAAGAGACCCAGTACTTC.

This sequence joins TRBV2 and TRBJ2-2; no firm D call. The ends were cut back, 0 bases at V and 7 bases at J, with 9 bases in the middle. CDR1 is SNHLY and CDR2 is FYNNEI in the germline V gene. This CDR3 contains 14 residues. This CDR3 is CASSEALPYGELFF. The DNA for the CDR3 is TGTGCCAGCAGTGAAGCCCTACCCTACGGGGAGCTGTTTTTT.